The 17 T cell receptor beta chains in this list originate from one sample, sequenced in a study of PD-1 blockade in classical Hodgkin lymphoma. Brentuximab vedotin exposure varied among the patients, all of whom had relapsed after autologous stem cell transplantation. Sequencing used immunoSEQ multiplex PCR; TCRdb keeps in-frame clones, though not all of them. This table has approximately 57,000 clones, more than 85% appearing once. The sample here was peripheral blood mononuclear cells (PBMCs), taken before the second cycle of nivolumab. These receptors originate from a human donor with classical Hodgkin lymphoma.

The V call is TRBV27, the J call TRBJ2-5; 7 bases are shared with TRBD1. There are 13 residues in the CDR3. With V trimmed by 10 bases and J by 4 bases, 9 bases remained unmatched. From germline, CDR1 is MNHEY and CDR2 SMNVEV (reference sequence). CDR3 region: CATQRRTGETQYF. The CDR3 coding sequence is TGTGCCACCCAACGAAGGACAGGAGAGACCCAGTACTTC.

This chain joins TRBV10-3 and TRBJ2-7; 12 nucleotides agree with TRBD1. Germline V lookup: CDR1 ENHRY, CDR2 SYGVKD. V lost 3 bases and J lost 6; bases outside the gene matches: 3. The CDR3 covers 14 residues. The CDR3 loop reads CAISDGTGGREQYF. In DNA, the CDR3 is TGTGCCATCAGTGATGGGACAGGGGGCCGCGAGCAGTACTTC.

The chain carries TRBV25-1 and TRBJ2-3; 9 bases match TRBD2. CDR3 length: 15 amino acids. The ends lost 10 bases at V and 1 base at J; junction bases unmatched: 9. In germline, CDR1 is MGHDK, CDR2 SYGVNS. CDR3: CATAGGLTGTDTQYF. CDR3 nucleotides: TGTGCCACTGCGGGAGGGCTCACTGGCACAGATACGCAGTATTTT.

J is TRBJ2-6 and V is TRBV27, with TRBD1 identical over 8 bases. The CDR3 consists of 16 residues. The junction had 7 bases not matched to a gene; V was cut back by 9 bases and J by 0 bases. The germline CDR1 and CDR2 sequences are MNHEY and SMNVEV (reference sequence). This CDR3 reads CASRTGLFSGANVLTF. CDR3 sequence (DNA): TGTGCCAGTCGGACAGGGTTATTCTCTGGGGCCAACGTCCTGACTTTC. The entire variable domain, with the rest obtained from reference TRBV27 and TRBJ2-6, is as follows: EAQVTQNPRYLITVTGKKLTVTCSQNMNHEYMSWYRQDPGLGLRQIYYSMNVEVTDKGDVPEGYKVSRKEKRNFPLILESPSPNQTSLYFCASRTGLFSGANVLTFGAGSRLTVL.

This clone was seen just once. CDR3 sequence: CATSRPGQGWQPQHF. For the CDR3, the DNA is TGTGCCACCAGCAGGCCGGGACAGGGGTGGCAGCCCCAGCATTTT. J is TRBJ1-5 and V is TRBV15; TRBD1 matches at 10 bases. The V and J ends lost 3 bases and 7 bases, in that order; junction bases with no gene match: 6. The CDR3 sequence is 15 residues long. Per germline, CDR1 LNHNV and CDR2 YYDKDF (reference sequence).

V usage is TRBV6-5 and J usage is TRBJ2-7; D could derive from TRBD1 or TRBD2 (5 bases each). Per germline, CDR1 MNHEY and CDR2 SVGAGI. Trimming shortened V by 0 bases and J by 3 bases, and 12 bases separated the two germline ends. The CDR3 runs 15 residues. The CDR3, as DNA: TGTGCCAGCAGTTACTCGGCCGGGGCCCACTACGAGCAGTACTTC. Protein sequence: CASSYSAGAHYEQYF.

The CDR3 DNA follows: TGTGCCAGTACCCTCCGGGAGGGGATGGGCAATCAGCCCCAGCATTTT. Translating gives CASTLREGMGNQPQHF. The V gene is TRBV19, the J gene TRBJ1-5; D is possibly TRBD1 (5 bases). Germline CDR1 and CDR2: LNHDA and SQIVND (reference sequence). The CDR3 has 16 amino acids. The germline V and J ends were trimmed by 7 bases and 2 bases, with 18 bases remaining between them.

This clone showed up just once. The V and J genes are TRBV18 and TRBJ2-2, with 10 nucleotides matching TRBD1. Germline V gives CDR1 KGHSH, CDR2 LQKENI. The CDR3 has 18 residues. Losses at the gene ends were 3 bases for V and 2 bases for J; bases not matched to a gene: 9. The CDR3 sequence is CASSPLDRGSVNTGELFF. CDR3 bases: TGTGCCAGCTCACCCTTGGACAGGGGGTCCGTTAACACCGGGGAGCTGTTTTTT.

This clone appeared a single time. Written as DNA, the CDR3 is TGTGCCAGCAGCGGACGACGGGGACCCTCTGGAAACACCATATATTTT. It yields the protein CASSGRRGPSGNTIYF. The V gene is TRBV7-2, the J gene TRBJ1-3; possible D gene TRBD1, 5 bases. Germline V gene data show CDR1 as SGHTA and CDR2 as FQGNSA. The CDR3 covers 16 residues. V was pared by 5 bases and J by 0 bases, with 14 bases between. The full variable domain, in which reference TRBV7-2 and TRBJ1-3 provide the parts outside the CDR3, is GAGVSQSPSNKVTEKGKDVELRCDPISGHTALYWYRQSLGQGLEFLIYFQGNSAPDKSGLPSDRFSAERTGGSVSTLTIQRTQQEDSAVYLCASSGRRGPSGNTIYFGEGSWLTVV.

Here the CDR3 reads CSVGSLGGNEQYF. The CDR3 DNA is TGCAGCGTTGGGTCCTTAGGGGGCAACGAGCAGTACTTC. This chain connects TRBV29-1 to TRBJ2-7; 7 bases fit TRBD1. V lost 4 bases and J lost 5; bases outside the gene matches: 8. Germline CDR1 reads SQVTM; CDR2 reads ANQGSEA. The CDR3 has 13 residues.

This clone was picked up a small number of times. This CDR3 reads CASFSSGGLNEQFF. The CDR3 coding sequence is TGTGCCAGCTTTTCTAGCGGGGGTTTGAATGAGCAGTTCTTC. The chain links TRBV14 to TRBJ2-1; 10 bases are a match to TRBD2. V gave up 8 bases and J gave up 7 bases; unmatched junction bases: 8. Per the germline V gene, CDR1 is SGHDN and CDR2 is FVKESK. The CDR3 is 14 amino acids.

The chain carries TRBV5-4 and TRBJ1-2, with 8 bases fitting TRBD1. The CDR3 runs to 15 residues. Looked up from germline, CDR1 is SGHNT and CDR2 is YYREEE (reference sequence). V was clipped by 0 bases and J by 3 bases; unmatched bases: 4. The CDR3 bases are TGTGCCAGCAGCTTGGGTGCAGGGGGCGACTATGGCTACACCTTC. Translation: CASSLGAGGDYGYTF.

The rearrangement joins TRBV15 to TRBJ2-5, with a tentative D call TRBD1 (6 bases). Germline V lookup: CDR1 LNHNV, CDR2 YYDKDF (reference sequence). V lost 0 bases, J lost 0 bases, and 8 bases lay in between. The length of the CDR3 is 15 residues. In DNA, the CDR3 is TGTGCCACCAGCAGAGAAGGACAGTACCAAGAGACCCAGTACTTC. It specifies CATSREGQYQETQYF.

This rearrangement joins TRBV4-1 to TRBJ1-4; 11 nucleotides match TRBD1. V lost 0 bases, J lost 5 bases, and 2 bases stayed unmatched. From germline, CDR1 is MGHRA and CDR2 YSYEKL. The CDR3 covers 16 residues. The CDR3 loop is CASSQDRDRGNEKLFF. The CDR3 nucleotides are TGCGCCAGCAGCCAAGACCGGGACAGGGGGAATGAAAAACTGTTTTTT.

The V gene is TRBV5-4, the J gene TRBJ2-7; 13 nucleotides match TRBD2. Germline CDR1 SGHNT, CDR2 YYREEE (reference sequence). V shed 0 bases and J 4 bases; nucleotides not matched to a gene: 1. The CDR3 sequence is 15 residues long. The CDR3 here is CASSLGLAGGYEQYF. CDR3 sequence (DNA): TGTGCCAGCAGCTTGGGACTAGCGGGGGGTTACGAGCAGTACTTC.

The rearrangement uses TRBV5-1 and TRBJ2-5; 11 nucleotides align to TRBD2. Trimming took 0 bases from V and 5 from J; bases not matched to a gene: 6. The length of the CDR3 is 16 residues. CDR1 is SGHRS, CDR2 YFSETQ, per germline. CDR3 nucleotide sequence: TGCGCCAGCAGCTTGGTGGTAGCGGGAGGGGCTGAGACCCAGTACTTC. Translation: CASSLVVAGGAETQYF.

This sequence joins TRBV7-6 and TRBJ1-4; a weak D match, TRBD1 (6 bases). The CDR3 consists of 20 residues. Germline-derived CDR1 and CDR2 are SGHVS and FNYEAQ. Trimming cost V 4 bases and J 0 bases, with 24 bases left between them. CDR3: CASSSTTSGTLVATNEKLFF. The CDR3 bases are TGTGCCAGCAGCTCCACCACCTCCGGGACACTAGTTGCAACTAATGAAAAACTGTTTTTT.